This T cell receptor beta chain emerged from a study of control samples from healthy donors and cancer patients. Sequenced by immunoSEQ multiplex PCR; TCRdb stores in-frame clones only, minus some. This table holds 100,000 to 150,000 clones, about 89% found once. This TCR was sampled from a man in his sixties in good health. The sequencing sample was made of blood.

In DNA, the CDR3 is TGTGCCAGTAGTATTCAGGGGGCGACGGTGGAGACCCAGTACTTC. It codes for CASSIQGATVETQYF. The genes are TRBV19 and TRBJ2-5; 8 positions match TRBD1. Germline CDR1 is LNHDA and CDR2 is SQIVND (reference sequence). The CDR3 has 15 amino acids. V dropped 3 bases and J dropped 5; count of bases not matched to a gene: 8. Filled out from reference TRBV19 and TRBJ2-5, the complete variable domain reads DGGITQSPKYLFRKEGQNVTLSCEQNLNHDAMYWYRQDPGQGLRLIYYSQIVNDFQKGDIAEGYSVSREKKESFPLTVTSAQKNPTAFYLCASSIQGATVETQYFGPGTRLLVL.